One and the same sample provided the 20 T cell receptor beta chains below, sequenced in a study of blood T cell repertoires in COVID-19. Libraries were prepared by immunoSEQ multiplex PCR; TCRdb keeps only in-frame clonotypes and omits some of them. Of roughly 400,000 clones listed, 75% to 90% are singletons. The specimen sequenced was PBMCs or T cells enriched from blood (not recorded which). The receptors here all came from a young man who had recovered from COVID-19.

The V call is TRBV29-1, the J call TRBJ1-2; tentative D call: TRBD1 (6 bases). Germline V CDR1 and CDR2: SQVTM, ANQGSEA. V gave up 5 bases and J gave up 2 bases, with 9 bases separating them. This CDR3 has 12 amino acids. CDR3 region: CSVQRGNYGYTF. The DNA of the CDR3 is TGCAGCGTTCAGAGGGGGAACTATGGCTACACCTTC. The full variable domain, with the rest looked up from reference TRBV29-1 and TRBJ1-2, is SAVISQKPSRDICQRGTSLTIQCQVDSQVTMMFWYRQQPGQSLTLIATANQGSEATYESGFVIDKFPISRPNLTFSTLTVSNMSPEDSSIYLCSVQRGNYGYTFGSGTRLTVV.

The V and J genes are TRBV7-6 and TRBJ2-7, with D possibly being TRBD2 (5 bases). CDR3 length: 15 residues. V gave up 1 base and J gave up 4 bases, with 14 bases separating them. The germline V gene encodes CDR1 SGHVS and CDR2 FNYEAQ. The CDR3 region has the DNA TGTGCCAGCAGCTTAGGCGGGCTAGCAAGGTACGAGCAGTACTTC. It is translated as CASSLGGLARYEQYF.

CDR3 region: CASSLRGSGNEQFF. DNA of the CDR3: TGTGCCAGCAGCTTACGGGGGAGTGGTAATGAGCAGTTCTTC. This chain links TRBV7-3 with TRBJ2-1, with D maybe TRBD2 (6 bases). Deletions cut 2 bases from V and 7 bases from J, with 12 bases between. The germline gives CDR1 SGHTA, CDR2 FQGTGA. This CDR3 region has 14 residues.

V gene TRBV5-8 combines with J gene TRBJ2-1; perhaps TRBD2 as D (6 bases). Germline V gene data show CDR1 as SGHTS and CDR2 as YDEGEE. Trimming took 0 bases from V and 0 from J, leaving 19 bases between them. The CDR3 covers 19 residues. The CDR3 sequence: CASSLGELWDSSSYNEQFF. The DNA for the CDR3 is TGTGCCAGCAGCTTGGGGGAACTTTGGGACTCAAGCTCCTACAATGAGCAGTTCTTC.

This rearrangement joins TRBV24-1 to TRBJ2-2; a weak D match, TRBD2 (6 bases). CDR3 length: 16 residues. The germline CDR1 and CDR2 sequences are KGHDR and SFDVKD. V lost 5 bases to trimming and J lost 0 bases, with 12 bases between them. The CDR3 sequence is CATSVAGRTNTGELFF. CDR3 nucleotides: TGTGCCACCAGTGTTGCGGGACGGACGAACACCGGGGAGCTGTTTTTT.

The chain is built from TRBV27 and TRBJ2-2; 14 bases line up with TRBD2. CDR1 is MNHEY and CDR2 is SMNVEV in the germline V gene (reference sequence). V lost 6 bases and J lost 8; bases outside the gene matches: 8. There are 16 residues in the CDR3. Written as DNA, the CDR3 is TGTGCCAGCAGGATCGGACTAGCGGGAGGCGTTGGGGAGCTGTTTTTT. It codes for CASRIGLAGGVGELFF.

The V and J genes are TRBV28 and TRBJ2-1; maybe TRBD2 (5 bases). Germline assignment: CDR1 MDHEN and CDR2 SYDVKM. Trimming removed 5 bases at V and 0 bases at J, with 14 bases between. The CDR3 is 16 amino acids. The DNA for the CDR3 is TGTGCCAGCAGTATCCCGACTAAGCCCTCCTACAATGAGCAGTTCTTC. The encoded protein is CASSIPTKPSYNEQFF.

CDR3 nucleotide sequence: TGTGCCTGGGACGGAGGGTCAACTAATGAAAAACTGTTTTTT. Protein product: CAWDGGSTNEKLFF. The V and J genes are TRBV30 and TRBJ1-4; D call uncertain. This CDR3 spans 14 amino acids. Deletions cut 5 bases from V and 0 bases from J, with 10 bases between. CDR1 is GTSNPN and CDR2 is SVGIG in the germline V gene (reference sequence).

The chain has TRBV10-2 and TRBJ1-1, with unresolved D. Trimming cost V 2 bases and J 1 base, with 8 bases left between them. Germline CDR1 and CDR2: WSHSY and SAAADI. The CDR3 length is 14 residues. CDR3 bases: TGCGCCAGCAGTGAGACAGCATCGAACACTGAAGCTTTCTTT. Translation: CASSETASNTEAFF.

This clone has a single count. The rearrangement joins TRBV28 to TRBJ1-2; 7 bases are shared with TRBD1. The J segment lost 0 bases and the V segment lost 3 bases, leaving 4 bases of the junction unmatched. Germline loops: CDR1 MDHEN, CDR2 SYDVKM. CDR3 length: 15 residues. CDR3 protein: CASSLDRRANYGYTF. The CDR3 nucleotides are TGTGCCAGCAGTTTGGACAGGAGAGCTAACTATGGCTACACCTTC.

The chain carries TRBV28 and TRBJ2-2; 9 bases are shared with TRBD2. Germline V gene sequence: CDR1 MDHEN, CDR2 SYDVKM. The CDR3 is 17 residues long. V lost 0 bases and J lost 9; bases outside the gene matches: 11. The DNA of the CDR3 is TGTGCCAGCAGTTTATGGCGGGAGGGCCTTCCCCCCCGGGAGCTGTTTTTT. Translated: CASSLWREGLPPRELFF.

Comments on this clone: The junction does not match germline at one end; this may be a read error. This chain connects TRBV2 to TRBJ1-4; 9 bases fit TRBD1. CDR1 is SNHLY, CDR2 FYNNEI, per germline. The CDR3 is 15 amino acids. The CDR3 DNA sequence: TGTGCCAGCAGTACGGGACAGGGAACTACTGAAAAACTGTTTTTT. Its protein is CASSTGQGTTEKLFF. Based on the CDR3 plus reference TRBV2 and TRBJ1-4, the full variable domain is EPEVTQTPSHQVTQMGQEVILRCVPISNHLYFYWYRQILGQKVEFLVSFYNNEISEKSEIFDDQFSVERPDGSNFTLKIRSTKLEDSAMYFCASSTGQGTTEKLFFGSGTQLSVL.

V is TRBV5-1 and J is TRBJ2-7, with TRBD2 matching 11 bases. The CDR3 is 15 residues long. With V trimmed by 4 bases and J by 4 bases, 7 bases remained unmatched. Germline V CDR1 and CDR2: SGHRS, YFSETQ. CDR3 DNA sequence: TGCGCCAGCAGCCTAGGGACTAGCGGATTATACGAGCAGTACTTC. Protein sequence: CASSLGTSGLYEQYF.

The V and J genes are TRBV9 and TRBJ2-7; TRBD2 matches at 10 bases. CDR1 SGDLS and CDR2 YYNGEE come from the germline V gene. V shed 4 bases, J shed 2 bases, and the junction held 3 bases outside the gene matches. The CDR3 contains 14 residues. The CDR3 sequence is CASSRTSGTYEQYF. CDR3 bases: TGTGCCAGCAGCAGGACTAGCGGCACCTACGAGCAGTACTTC.

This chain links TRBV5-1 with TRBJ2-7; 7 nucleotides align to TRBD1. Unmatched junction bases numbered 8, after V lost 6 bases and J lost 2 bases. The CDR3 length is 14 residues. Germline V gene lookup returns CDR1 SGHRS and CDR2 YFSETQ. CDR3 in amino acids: CASNPGTATYEQYF. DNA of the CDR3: TGCGCCAGCAATCCGGGGACAGCCACCTACGAGCAGTACTTC.

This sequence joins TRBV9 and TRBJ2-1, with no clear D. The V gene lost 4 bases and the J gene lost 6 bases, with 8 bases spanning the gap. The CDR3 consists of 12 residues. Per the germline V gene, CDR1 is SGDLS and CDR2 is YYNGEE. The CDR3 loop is CASSTYSNEQFF. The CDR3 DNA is TGTGCCAGCAGCACCTACAGCAATGAGCAGTTCTTC.

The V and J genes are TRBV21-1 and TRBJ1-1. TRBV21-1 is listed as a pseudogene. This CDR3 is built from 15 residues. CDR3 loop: CASSKGPGLCTEAFF. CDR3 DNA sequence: TGTGCCAGCAGCAAAGGTCCGGGATTGTGCACTGAAGCTTTCTTT.

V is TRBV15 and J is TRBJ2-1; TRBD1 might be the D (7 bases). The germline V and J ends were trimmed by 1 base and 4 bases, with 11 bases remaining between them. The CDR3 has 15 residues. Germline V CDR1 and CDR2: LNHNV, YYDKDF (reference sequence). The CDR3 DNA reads TGTGCCACCAGCAGAGGACAGGGAGGTTACAATGAGCAGTTCTTC. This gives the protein CATSRGQGGYNEQFF.

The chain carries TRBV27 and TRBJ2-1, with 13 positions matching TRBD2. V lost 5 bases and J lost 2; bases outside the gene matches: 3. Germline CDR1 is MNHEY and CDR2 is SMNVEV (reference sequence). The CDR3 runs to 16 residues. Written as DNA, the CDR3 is TGTGCCAGCAGTCTTACTAGCGGGAGGGCCTACAATGAGCAGTTCTTC. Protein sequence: CASSLTSGRAYNEQFF.

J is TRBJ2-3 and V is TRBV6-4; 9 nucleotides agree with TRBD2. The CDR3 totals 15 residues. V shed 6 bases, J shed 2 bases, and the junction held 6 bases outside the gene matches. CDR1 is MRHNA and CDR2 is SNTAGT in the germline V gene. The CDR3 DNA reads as TGTGCCAGCAGCCCTCTAGCGGGAACCACAGATACGCAGTATTTT. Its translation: CASSPLAGTTDTQYF.